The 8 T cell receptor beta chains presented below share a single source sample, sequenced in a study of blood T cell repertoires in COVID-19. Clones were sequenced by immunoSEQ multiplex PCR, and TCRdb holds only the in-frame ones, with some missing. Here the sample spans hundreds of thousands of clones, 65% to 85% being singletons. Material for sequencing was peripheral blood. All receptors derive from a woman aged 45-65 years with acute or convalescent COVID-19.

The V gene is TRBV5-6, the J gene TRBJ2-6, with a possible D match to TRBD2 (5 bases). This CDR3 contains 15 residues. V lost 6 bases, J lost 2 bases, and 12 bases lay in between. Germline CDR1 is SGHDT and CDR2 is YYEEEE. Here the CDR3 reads CASTYKRAGANVLTF. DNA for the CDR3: TGTGCCAGCACCTATAAGAGGGCTGGGGCCAACGTCCTGACTTTC.

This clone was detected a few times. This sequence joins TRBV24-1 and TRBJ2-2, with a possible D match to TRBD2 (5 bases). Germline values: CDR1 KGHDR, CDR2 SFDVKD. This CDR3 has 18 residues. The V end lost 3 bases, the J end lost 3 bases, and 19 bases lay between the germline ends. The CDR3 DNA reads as TGTGCCACCAGTGATCCCACCGGTAGCGACGTGGACACCGGGGAGCTGTTTTTT. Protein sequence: CATSDPTGSDVDTGELFF.

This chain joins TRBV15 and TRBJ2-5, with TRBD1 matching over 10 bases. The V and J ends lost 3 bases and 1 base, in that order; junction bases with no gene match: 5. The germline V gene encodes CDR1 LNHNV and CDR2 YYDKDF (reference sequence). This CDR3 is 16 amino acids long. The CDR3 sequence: CATSSGTGVSQETQYF. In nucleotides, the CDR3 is TGTGCCACCAGCAGCGGGACAGGGGTTTCCCAAGAGACCCAGTACTTC.

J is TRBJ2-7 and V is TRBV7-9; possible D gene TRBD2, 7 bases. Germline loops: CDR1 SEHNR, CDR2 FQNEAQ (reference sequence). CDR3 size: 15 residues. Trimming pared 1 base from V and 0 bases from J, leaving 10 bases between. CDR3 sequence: CASSLVAGASYEQYF. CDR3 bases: TGTGCCAGCAGCTTAGTGGCGGGGGCCTCCTACGAGCAGTACTTC.

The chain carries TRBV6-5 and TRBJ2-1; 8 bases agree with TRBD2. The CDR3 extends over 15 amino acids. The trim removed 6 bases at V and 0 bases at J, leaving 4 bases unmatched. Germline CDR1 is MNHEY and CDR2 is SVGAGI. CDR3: CASSGLASSYNEQFF. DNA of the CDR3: TGTGCCAGCAGCGGACTAGCCAGCTCCTACAATGAGCAGTTCTTC.

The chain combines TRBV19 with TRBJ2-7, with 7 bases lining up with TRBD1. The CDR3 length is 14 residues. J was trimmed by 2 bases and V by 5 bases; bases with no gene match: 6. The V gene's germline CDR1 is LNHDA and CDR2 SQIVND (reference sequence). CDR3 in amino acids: CASSLGQVPYEQYF. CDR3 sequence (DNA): TGTGCCAGTAGTCTCGGACAGGTCCCCTACGAGCAGTACTTC.

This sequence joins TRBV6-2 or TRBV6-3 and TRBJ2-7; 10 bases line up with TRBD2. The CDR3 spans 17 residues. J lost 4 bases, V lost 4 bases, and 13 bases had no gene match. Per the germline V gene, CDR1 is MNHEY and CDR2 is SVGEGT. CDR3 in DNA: TGTGCCAGCAGTTGGGTAAGGAGCGGGAGGGCCTCTTACGAGCAGTACTTC. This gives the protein CASSWVRSGRASYEQYF.

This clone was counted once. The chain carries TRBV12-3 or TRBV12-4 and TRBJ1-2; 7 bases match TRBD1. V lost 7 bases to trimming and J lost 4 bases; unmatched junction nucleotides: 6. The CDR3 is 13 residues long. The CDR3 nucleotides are TGTGCCAGCACCCCGACAGGGCTCTATGGCTACACCTTC. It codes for CASTPTGLYGYTF.